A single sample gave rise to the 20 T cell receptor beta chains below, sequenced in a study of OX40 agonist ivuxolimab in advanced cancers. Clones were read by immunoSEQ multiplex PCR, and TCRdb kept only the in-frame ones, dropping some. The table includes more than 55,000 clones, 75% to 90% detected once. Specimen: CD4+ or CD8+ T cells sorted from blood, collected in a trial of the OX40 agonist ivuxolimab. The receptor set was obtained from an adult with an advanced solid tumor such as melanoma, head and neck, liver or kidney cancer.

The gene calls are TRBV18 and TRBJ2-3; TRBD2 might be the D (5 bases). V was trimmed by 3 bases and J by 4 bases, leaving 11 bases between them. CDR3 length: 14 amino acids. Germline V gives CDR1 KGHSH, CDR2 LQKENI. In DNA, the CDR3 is TGTGCCAGCTCACCCGCTACTAGTTCAGATACGCAGTATTTT. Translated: CASSPATSSDTQYF.

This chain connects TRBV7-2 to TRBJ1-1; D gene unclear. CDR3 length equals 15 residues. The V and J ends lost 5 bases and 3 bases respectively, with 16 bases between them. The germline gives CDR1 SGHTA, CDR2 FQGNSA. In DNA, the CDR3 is TGTGCCAGCAGCCGGTCTTCGATTTCAGACACTGAAGCTTTCTTT. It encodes CASSRSSISDTEAFF.

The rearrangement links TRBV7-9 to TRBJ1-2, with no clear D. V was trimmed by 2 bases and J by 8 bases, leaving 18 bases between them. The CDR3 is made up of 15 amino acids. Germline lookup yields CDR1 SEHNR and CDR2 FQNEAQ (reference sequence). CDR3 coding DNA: TGTGCCAGCAGCTTAATTCGTCTAGGGAGCGCGGGCTACACCTTC. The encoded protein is CASSLIRLGSAGYTF.

CDR3 amino acids: CASSPYREKLFF. CDR3 bases: TGTGCCAGCAGTCCCTACAGAGAAAAACTGTTTTTT. V gene TRBV28 combines with J gene TRBJ1-4, with no clear D. V was shortened by 5 bases and J by 8 bases, with 9 bases between the two germline ends. Germline assignment: CDR1 MDHEN and CDR2 SYDVKM. This CDR3 comprises 12 residues.

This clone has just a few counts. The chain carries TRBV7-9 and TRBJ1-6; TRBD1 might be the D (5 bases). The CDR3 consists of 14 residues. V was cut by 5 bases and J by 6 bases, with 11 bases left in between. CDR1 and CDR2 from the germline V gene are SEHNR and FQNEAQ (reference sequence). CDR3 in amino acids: CASSPVRGNSPLHF. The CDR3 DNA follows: TGTGCCAGCAGCCCCGTAAGGGGTAATTCACCCCTCCACTTT.

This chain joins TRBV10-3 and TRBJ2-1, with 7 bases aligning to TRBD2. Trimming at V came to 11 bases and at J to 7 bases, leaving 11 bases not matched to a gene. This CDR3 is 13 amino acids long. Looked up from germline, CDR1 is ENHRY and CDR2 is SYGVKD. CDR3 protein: CAVRLAARNEQFF. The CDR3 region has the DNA TGTGCCGTCCGACTAGCCGCGAGGAATGAGCAGTTCTTC.

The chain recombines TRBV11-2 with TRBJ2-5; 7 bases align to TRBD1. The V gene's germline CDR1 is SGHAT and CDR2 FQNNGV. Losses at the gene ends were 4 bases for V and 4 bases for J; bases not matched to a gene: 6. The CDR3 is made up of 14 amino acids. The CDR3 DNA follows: TGTGCCAGCAGCTGGGACAGACCGCTAGAGACCCAGTACTTC. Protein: CASSWDRPLETQYF.

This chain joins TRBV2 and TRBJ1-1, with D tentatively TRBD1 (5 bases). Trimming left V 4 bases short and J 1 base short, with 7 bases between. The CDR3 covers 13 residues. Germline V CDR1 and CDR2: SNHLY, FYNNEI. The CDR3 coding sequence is TGTGCCAGCAGTGGAGACAGGAACACTGAAGCTTTCTTT. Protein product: CASSGDRNTEAFF.

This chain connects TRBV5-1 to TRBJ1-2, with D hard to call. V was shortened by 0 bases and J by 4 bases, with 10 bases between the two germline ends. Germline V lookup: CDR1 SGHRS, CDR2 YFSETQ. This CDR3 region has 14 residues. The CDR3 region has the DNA TGCGCCAGCAGCTTGGCGCAGCTGACCTATGGCTACACCTTC. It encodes CASSLAQLTYGYTF.

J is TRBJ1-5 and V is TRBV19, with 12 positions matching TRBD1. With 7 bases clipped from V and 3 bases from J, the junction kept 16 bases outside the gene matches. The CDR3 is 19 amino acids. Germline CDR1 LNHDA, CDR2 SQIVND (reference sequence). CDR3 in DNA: TGTGCCAGTACCCCCCCCGGGACAGGGGGCAAAGTAGTCAATCAGCCCCAGCATTTT. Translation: CASTPPGTGGKVVNQPQHF.

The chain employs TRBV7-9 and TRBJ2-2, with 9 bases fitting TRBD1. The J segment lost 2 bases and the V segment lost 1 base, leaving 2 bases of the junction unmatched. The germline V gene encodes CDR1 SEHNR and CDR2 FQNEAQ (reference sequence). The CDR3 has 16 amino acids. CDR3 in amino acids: CASSLGTGVNTGELFF. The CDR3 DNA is TGTGCCAGCAGCTTAGGGACAGGGGTTAACACCGGGGAGCTGTTTTTT.

CDR3 nucleotides: TGTGCCAGCAGCTCGCGACAGAATGAAAAACTGTTTTTT. Translation gives CASSSRQNEKLFF. The chain is built from TRBV7-9 and TRBJ1-4; possibly TRBD1 for D (5 bases). V shed 4 bases and J shed 5 bases, with 8 bases lying between them. CDR3 length equals 13 residues. Germline V gene lookup returns CDR1 SEHNR and CDR2 FQNEAQ (reference sequence). Using reference TRBV7-9 and TRBJ1-4 for the parts outside the CDR3, the full variable domain is DTGVSQNPRHKITKRGQNVTFRCDPISEHNRLYWYRQTLGQGPEFLTYFQNEAQLEKSRLLSDRFSAERPKGSFSTLEIQRTEQGDSAMYLCASSSRQNEKLFFGSGTQLSVL.

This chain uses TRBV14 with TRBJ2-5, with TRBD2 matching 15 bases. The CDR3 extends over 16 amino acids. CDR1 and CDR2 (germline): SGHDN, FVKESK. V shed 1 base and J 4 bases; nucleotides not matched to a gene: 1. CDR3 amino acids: CASSQGTSGRGETQYF. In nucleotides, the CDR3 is TGTGCCAGCAGCCAAGGGACTAGCGGGAGGGGAGAGACCCAGTACTTC. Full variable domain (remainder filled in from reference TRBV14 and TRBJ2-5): EAGVTQFPSHSVIEKGQTVTLRCDPISGHDNLYWYRRVMGKEIKFLLHFVKESKQDESGMPNNRFLAERTGGTYSTLKVQPAELEDSGVYFCASSQGTSGRGETQYFGPGTRLLVL.

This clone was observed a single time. The DNA of the CDR3 is TGTGCCACCAGCAGTCTAAACCTTCGAGGGGTACCCTACGAGCAGTACTTC. It specifies CATSSLNLRGVPYEQYF. This chain connects TRBV15 to TRBJ2-7; D is tentatively TRBD1 or TRBD2 (5 bases each). Germline V lookup: CDR1 LNHNV, CDR2 YYDKDF (reference sequence). Between the trimmed V and J ends, which lost 3 bases and 2 bases, there was a span of 20 bases. This CDR3 contains 17 residues.

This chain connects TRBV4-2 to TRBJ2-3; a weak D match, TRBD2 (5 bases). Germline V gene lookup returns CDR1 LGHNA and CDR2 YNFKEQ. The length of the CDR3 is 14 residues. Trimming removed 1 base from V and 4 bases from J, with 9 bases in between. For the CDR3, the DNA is TGTGCCAGCAGCCAAGGGAGGCCCCCAGATACGCAGTATTTT. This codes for CASSQGRPPDTQYF.

CDR3 nucleotides: TGTGCCAGCAGCCGAGGATTCAATACAGATACGCAGTATTTT. The encoded protein is CASSRGFNTDTQYF. The gene calls are TRBV7-3 and TRBJ2-3; D is unclear. Germline CDR1 is SGHTA and CDR2 is FQGTGA. V lost 5 bases and J 3 bases, leaving 12 bases between the germline ends. CDR3 size: 14 residues.

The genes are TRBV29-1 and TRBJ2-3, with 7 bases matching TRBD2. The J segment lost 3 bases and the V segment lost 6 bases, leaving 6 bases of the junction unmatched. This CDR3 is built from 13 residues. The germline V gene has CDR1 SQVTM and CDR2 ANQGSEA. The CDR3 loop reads CSVGGGMTDTQYF. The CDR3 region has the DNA TGCAGCGTGGGGGGGGGAATGACAGATACGCAGTATTTT.

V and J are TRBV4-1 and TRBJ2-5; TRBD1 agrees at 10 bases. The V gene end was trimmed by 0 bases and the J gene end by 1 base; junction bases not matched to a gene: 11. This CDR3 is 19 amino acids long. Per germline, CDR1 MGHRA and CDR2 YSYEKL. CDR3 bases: TGCGCCAGCAGCCAAGATCTTAGGTGGGGACAGGGGATCCAAGAGACCCAGTACTTC. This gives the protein CASSQDLRWGQGIQETQYF.

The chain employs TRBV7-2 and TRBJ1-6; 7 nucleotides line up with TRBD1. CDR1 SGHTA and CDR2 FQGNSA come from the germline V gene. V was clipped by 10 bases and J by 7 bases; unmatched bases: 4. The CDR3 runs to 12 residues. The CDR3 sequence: CATKTGNSPLHF. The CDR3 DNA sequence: TGTGCCACCAAGACAGGGAATTCACCCCTCCACTTT.

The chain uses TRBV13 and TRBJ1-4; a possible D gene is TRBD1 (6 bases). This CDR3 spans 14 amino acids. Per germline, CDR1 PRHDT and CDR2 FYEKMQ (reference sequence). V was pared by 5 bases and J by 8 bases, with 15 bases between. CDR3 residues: CASSIRQVAEKLFF. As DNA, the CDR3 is TGTGCCAGCAGCATCCGACAGGTAGCCGAAAAACTGTTTTTT.